This record concerns one T cell receptor (beta chain) sequence. Its binding antigen is unknown. No base quality values were provided; no much bigger clone lies one nucleotide off. This sample stems from a study of T cell changes during pregnancy in multiple sclerosis (dated by TCRdb to the late 2010s). Broadly, across the study: Changes in the T cell repertoire over the course of pregnancy were examined in this study in women with multiple sclerosis.

The method behind the library was the immunoSEQ multiplex PCR assay. TCRdb re-hosts the immuneACCESS table, in-frame sequences only. Its copies lack some clones; in the studies checked, an unresolved V gene accounts for under half of them, and the cause for the rest is not known. A total of tens of thousands of clones appear in this sample, around 90% of them only once. The top ten hold around 1.8% of the sample. V is reduced by 3 bases and J by 2 bases, leaving a spacing of 8 bases between them. The CDR3 spans 14 residues, from the cysteine through the phenylalanine. Just CDR3 DNA is preserved here, 42 bases in frame from base 1. According to the germline V gene, CDR1 reads KGHSH and CDR2 reads LQKENI.

The chain employs TRBV18 and TRBJ1-3; the D gene is perhaps TRBD1, on 5 matching bases. The TCR originated in a female donor in good health, enrolled as a control in a pregnancy study. Material: CD4+ T cells from peripheral blood mononuclear cells, obtained after pregnancy. The nucleotide sequence is TGTGCCAGCTCACCCGACAGTCCTGGAAACACCATATATTTT. The resulting protein is CASSPDSPGNTIYF.